The present T cell receptor beta chain was sequenced within a study of cytomegalovirus exposure and HLA in healthy donors. In the case of this clone: Antigen specificity is unknown.

Study results and caveats: Prior analysis indicated that the majority of TCR beta V segments exhibited productivity approximately 90% or approximately 30% of the time.

Healthy bone marrow donors made up the donors. Trimming took 3 bases from V and 8 from J; bases not matched to a gene: 9. This CDR3 contains 16 residues. The germline CDR1 and CDR2 sequences are MNHNY and SVGAGI (reference sequence). Researchers ran the PCR with 60 Vbeta and 13 Jbeta primers. Source study methods: Roughly 80 million unique TCR beta chains, 8.5 million to 14 million shared, were counted in a later analysis. Data came from immunoSEQ multiplex PCR; TCRdb stores just in-frame clones and leaves some out. For V, J and clone size, that table is used; D and trimming come from the DNA. Of some 160,000 clones listed, around three quarters are singletons.

The V gene is TRBV6-6, the J gene TRBJ1-6; TRBD1 agrees at 8 bases. The sample consisted of PBMCs. This receptor was taken from a woman in her forties in good health and CMV-seronegative. CDR3 nucleotides: TGTGCCAGCAGTTATCTCCCGACAGGGGCTCATTCACCCCTCCACTTT. It yields the protein CASSYLPTGAHSPLHF.